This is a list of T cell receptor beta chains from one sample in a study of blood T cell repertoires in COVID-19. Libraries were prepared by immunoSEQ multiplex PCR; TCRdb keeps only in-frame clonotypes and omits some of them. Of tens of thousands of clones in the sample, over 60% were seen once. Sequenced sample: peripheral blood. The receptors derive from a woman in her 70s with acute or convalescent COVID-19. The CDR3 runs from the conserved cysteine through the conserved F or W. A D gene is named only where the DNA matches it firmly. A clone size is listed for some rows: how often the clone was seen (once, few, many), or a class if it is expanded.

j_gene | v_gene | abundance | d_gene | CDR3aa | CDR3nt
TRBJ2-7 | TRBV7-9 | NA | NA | CASSSQGNEQYF | TGTGCCAGCAGCTCTCAGGGAAACGAGCAGTACTTC
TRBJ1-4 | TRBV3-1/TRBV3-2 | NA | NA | CASSFTGGEKLFF | TGTGCCAGCAGCTTTACAGGCGGTGAAAAACTGTTTTTT
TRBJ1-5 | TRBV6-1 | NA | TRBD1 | CASSEGTGRRQPQHF | TGTGCCAGCAGTGAAGGGACAGGCAGGCGTCAGCCCCAGCATTTT
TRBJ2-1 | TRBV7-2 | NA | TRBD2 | CASSLVSSSGGHNEQFF | TGTGCCAGCAGCTTAGTATCGTCCAGCGGGGGGCACAATGAGCAGTTCTTC
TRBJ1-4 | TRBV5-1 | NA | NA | CASSPTTTNEKLFF | TGCGCCAGCAGCCCGACTACAACTAATGAAAAACTGTTTTTT
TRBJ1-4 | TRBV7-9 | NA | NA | CASSHAGLELFF | TGTGCCAGCAGCCACGCAGGGCTCGAACTGTTTTTT
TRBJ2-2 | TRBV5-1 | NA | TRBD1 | CASGLQGGLNTGELFF | TGCGCCAGCGGACTACAGGGGGGATTGAACACCGGGGAGCTGTTTTTT
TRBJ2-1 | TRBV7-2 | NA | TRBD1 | CASSVPGQGQFF | TGTGCCAGCAGCGTCCCGGGACAGGGGCAGTTCTTC
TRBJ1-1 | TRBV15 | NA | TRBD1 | CATSRAGGTTEAFF | TGTGCCACCAGCAGAGCAGGGGGTACGACTGAAGCTTTCTTT
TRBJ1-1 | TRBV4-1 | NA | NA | CASSQTQGLNTEAFF | TGCGCCAGCAGCCAAACACAGGGATTGAACACTGAAGCTTTCTTT
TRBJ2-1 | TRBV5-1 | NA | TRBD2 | CASSLGLAGVNEQFF | TGCGCCAGCAGCTTGGGCCTAGCGGGAGTTAATGAGCAGTTCTTC
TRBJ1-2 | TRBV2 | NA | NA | CASSGQSNYGYTF | TGTGCCAGCAGCGGACAATCTAACTATGGCTACACCTTC
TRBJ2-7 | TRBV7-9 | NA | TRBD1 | CASSFQQGFEQYF | TGTGCCAGCAGTTTTCAACAGGGGTTCGAGCAGTACTTC
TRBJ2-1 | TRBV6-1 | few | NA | CASSEEGYLNNEQFF | TGTGCCAGCAGTGAGGAGGGATACCTTAACAATGAGCAGTTCTTC
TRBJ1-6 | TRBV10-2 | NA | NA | CASSESKTGLVDNSPLHF | TGCGCCAGCAGTGAGTCGAAGACAGGTCTAGTGGATAATTCACCCCTCCACTTT
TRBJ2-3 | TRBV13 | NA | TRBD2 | CASSLPLAGVYTQYF | TGTGCCAGCAGCCTACCACTAGCGGGAGTATATACGCAGTATTTT
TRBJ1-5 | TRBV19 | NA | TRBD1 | CASRPTGGNQPQHF | TGTGCCAGCAGACCAACAGGGGGCAATCAGCCCCAGCATTTT
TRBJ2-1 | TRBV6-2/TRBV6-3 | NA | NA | CASSYSIATGTEQFF | TGTGCCAGCAGTTACTCGATAGCGACCGGGACAGAGCAGTTCTTC
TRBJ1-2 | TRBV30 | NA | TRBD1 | CAWSLGGQGFSTF | TGTGCCTGGAGCCTCGGGGGACAGGGGTTTTCCACCTTC
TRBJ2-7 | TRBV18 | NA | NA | CASSHRDTAYEQYF | TGTGCCAGCTCACACCGGGACACCGCCTACGAGCAGTACTTC
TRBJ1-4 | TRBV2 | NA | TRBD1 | CASPDRDGKLFF | TGTGCCAGCCCGGACAGGGACGGAAAACTGTTTTTT
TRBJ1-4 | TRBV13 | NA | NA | CASSLGATNEKLFF | TGTGCCAGCAGCTTAGGGGCCACTAATGAAAAACTGTTTTTT
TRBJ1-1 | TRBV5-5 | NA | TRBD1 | CASSWGGQGAEAFF | TGTGCCAGCAGCTGGGGCGGACAGGGGGCTGAAGCTTTCTTT
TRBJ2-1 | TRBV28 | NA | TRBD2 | CASSLHSSGVAEQFF | TGTGCCAGCAGTTTACACTCTAGCGGGGTAGCTGAGCAGTTCTTC
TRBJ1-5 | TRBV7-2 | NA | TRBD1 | CASSLWDRGDQPQHF | TGTGCCAGCAGCTTATGGGACAGGGGTGATCAGCCCCAGCATTTT
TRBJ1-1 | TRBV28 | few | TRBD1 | CASSPGTGVTEAFF | TGTGCCAGCAGTCCAGGGACAGGGGTCACTGAAGCTTTCTTT
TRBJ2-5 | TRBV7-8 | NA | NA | CACCLSTGKETQYF | TGTGCCTGCTGCTTATCGACGGGAAAAGAGACCCAGTACTTC
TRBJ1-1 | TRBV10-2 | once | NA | CASNDRGAEAFF | TGCGCCAGCAACGACCGAGGAGCTGAAGCTTTCTTT
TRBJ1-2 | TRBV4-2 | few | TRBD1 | CASSQEAWDRVGGYTF | TGTGCCAGCAGCCAAGAGGCCTGGGACAGGGTCGGTGGCTACACCTTC
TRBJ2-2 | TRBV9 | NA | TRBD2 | CASSKGLAVNTGELFF | TGTGCCAGCAGCAAGGGACTAGCGGTGAACACCGGGGAGCTGTTTTTT
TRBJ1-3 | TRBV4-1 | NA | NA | CASSQVRGTLNSGNTIYF | TGCGCCAGCAGCCAAGTTCGTGGCACCCTCAACTCTGGAAACACCATATATTTT
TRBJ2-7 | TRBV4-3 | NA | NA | CASSQGHSNTYEQYF | TGCGCCAGCAGCCAAGGTCACTCAAATACCTACGAGCAGTACTTC
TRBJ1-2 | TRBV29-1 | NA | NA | CSADVGGGYTF | TGCAGCGCCGACGTAGGAGGGGGCTACACCTTC